Each of the 2 T cell receptor beta chains below was sequenced from the same sample in a study of identical twins. TCRdb re-called the 5' RACE reads with MiXCR, one entry per CDR3 protein. The sample records under 900,000 distinct CDR3 sequences, 15% to 20% being singletons. The same data also contributed to another study, on T cells expressing NK-cell markers.

The sequenced material came from PBMCs. Source of these receptors: a young woman in good health.

This clonotype was counted between two and nine times. This chain connects TRBV5-6 to TRBJ2-1; D not resolved. The CDR3 spans 16 residues. Germline lookup yields CDR1 SGHDT and CDR2 YYEEEE. V was cut by 0 bases and J by 2 bases, with 12 bases left in between. In DNA, the CDR3 is TGTGCCAGCAGCTTGGTTGTCGGAATTCCCTACAATGAGCAGTTCTTC. The encoded protein is CASSLVVGIPYNEQFF.

The chain carries TRBV11-3 and TRBJ2-1, with TRBD2 matching 9 bases. The ends lost 4 bases at V and 7 bases at J; junction bases unmatched: 8. Germline-derived CDR1 and CDR2 are SGHNT and YENEEA. The CDR3 extends over 15 amino acids. The CDR3: CASSYSGSLVNEQFF. For the CDR3, the DNA is TGTGCCAGCAGCTATAGCGGGAGTCTCGTGAATGAGCAGTTCTTC.